This TCR beta chain was documented in a study of blood T cell repertoires in COVID-19. Turning to the study itself: PBMCs, B-cell-depleted T cells, or T cells provided the cDNA or gDNA that made up the material.

Germline V gives CDR1 SGDLS, CDR2 YYNGEE. The ends lost 1 base at V and 5 bases at J; junction bases unmatched: 9. The CDR3 sequence is 17 residues long. How the authors handled the data: Estimates of nucleated cell counts were drawn from the amplification of reference gene primers. Measured with immunoSEQ multiplex PCR; TCRdb has only the in-frame clones, and not every one. That table supplies the V and J calls and clone size; D and trimming were determined from the DNA. The table has about 78,000 clones, less than 95% seen once. Sample: peripheral blood. The J gene is TRBJ2-2, the V gene TRBV9; TRBD2 matches at 9 bases. This TCR was sampled from a woman aged 45-65 years in a cohort sampled during active COVID-19. The CDR3, as DNA: TGTGCCAGCAGCGTATCGGCGGGAGGGCCGGGGACCGGGGAGCTGTTTTTT. This sequence encodes CASSVSAGGPGTGELFF.